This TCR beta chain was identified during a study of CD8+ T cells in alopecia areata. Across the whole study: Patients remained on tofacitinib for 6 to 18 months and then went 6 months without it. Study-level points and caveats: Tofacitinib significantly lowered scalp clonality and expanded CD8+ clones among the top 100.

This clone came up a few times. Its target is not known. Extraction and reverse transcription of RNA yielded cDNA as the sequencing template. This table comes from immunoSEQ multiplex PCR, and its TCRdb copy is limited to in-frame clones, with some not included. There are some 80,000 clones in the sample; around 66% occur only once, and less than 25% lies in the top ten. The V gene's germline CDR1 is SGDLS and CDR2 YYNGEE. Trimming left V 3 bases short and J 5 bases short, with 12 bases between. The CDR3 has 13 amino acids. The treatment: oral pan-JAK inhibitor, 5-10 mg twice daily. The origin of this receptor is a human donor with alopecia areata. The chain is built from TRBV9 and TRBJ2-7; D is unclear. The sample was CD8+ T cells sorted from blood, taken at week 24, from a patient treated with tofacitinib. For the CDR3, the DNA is TGTGCCAGCAGCGCCCGTGAAGAGGACGAGCAGTACTTC. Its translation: CASSAREEDEQYF.